The 19 T cell receptor beta chains below come from one sample, sequenced in a study of technical replicates of blood from several donors. Data came from immunoSEQ multiplex PCR; TCRdb stores just in-frame clones and leaves some out. The table includes about 80,000 clones, around 92% detected once. The sample comprised T cells isolated from PBMCs. The source is a human donor in good health.

This chain links TRBV19 with TRBJ2-3; D is unclear. The V end was cut by 4 bases, the J end by 2 bases, with 7 bases between. Germline loops: CDR1 LNHDA, CDR2 SQIVND (reference sequence). CDR3 length equals 13 residues. CDR3 in amino acids: CASSNSDTDTQYF. The CDR3 DNA follows: TGTGCCAGTAGTAATAGTGACACAGATACGCAGTATTTT. The full variable domain, in which reference TRBV19 and TRBJ2-3 provide the parts outside the CDR3, is DGGITQSPKYLFRKEGQNVTLSCEQNLNHDAMYWYRQDPGQGLRLIYYSQIVNDFQKGDIAEGYSVSREKKESFPLTVTSAQKNPTAFYLCASSNSDTDTQYFGPGTRLTVL.

This rearrangement joins TRBV6-1 to TRBJ1-3; TRBD1 might be the D (6 bases). Trimming removed 7 bases from V and 6 bases from J, with 13 bases in between. Germline V gene lookup returns CDR1 MNHNS and CDR2 SASEGT. The CDR3 consists of 13 residues. The CDR3 DNA is TGTGCCAGCACCAGGGGCGAATTAAACACCATATATTTT. Translated: CASTRGELNTIYF.

The chain links TRBV30 to TRBJ2-1, with 10 bases fitting TRBD2. Germline trimming cut 3 bases from V and 8 bases from J; bases unmatched to any gene: 7. This CDR3 spans 14 amino acids. CDR1 is GTSNPN, CDR2 SVGIG, per germline (reference sequence). Written as DNA, the CDR3 is TGTGCCTGGAGCCCCGGGAGCGGGAGGGATGAGCAGTTCTTC. It encodes CAWSPGSGRDEQFF.

This clone was seen more than once but under ten times. V usage is TRBV5-5 and J usage is TRBJ1-2, with a possible D match to TRBD1 (6 bases). The germline CDR1 and CDR2 sequences are SGHKS and YYEKEE (reference sequence). V gave up 1 base and J gave up 8 bases, with 12 bases separating them. CDR3 length: 13 residues. The CDR3 sequence is CASSLSGVRGYTF. In nucleotides, the CDR3 is TGTGCCAGCAGCTTGTCAGGGGTACGAGGCTACACCTTC.

This chain connects TRBV15 to TRBJ1-1; TRBD1 agrees at 7 bases. The CDR3 is 15 amino acids. Trimming removed 5 bases from V and 1 base from J; junction bases left unmatched: 7. CDR1 and CDR2 from the germline V gene are LNHNV and YYDKDF (reference sequence). In DNA form, the CDR3 reads TGTGCCACCAGCCCAGTGGCAGGGGGGAACACTGAAGCTTTCTTT. Amino acid sequence: CATSPVAGGNTEAFF.

The chain couples TRBV15 to TRBJ1-1; D is perhaps TRBD1 (5 bases). Looked up from germline, CDR1 is LNHNV and CDR2 is YYDKDF (reference sequence). The CDR3 spans 13 residues. V was pared by 3 bases and J by 8 bases, with 13 bases between. The CDR3 sequence: CATSSLGGREAFF. CDR3 nucleotide sequence: TGTGCCACCAGCAGTTTGGGGGGAAGAGAAGCTTTCTTT.

This clone was counted a single time. The chain links TRBV5-1 to TRBJ2-3; tentatively, D is TRBD2 (5 bases). Germline assignment: CDR1 SGHRS and CDR2 YFSETQ. The ends were cut back, 2 bases at V and 5 bases at J, with 9 bases in the middle. CDR3 length: 13 amino acids. CDR3 nucleotides: TGCGCCAGCAGCTTAGAGGGAGTAGATACGCAGTATTTT. As protein: CASSLEGVDTQYF.

The chain links TRBV29-1 to TRBJ1-1, with D tentatively TRBD1 (6 bases). CDR3 length: 15 residues. The V gene lost 2 bases and the J gene lost 1 base, with 14 bases spanning the gap. From germline, CDR1 is SQVTM and CDR2 ANQGSEA. CDR3 DNA: TGCAGCGTTGAACGCGCAGGGGCCTCGAACACTGAAGCTTTCTTT. Translating gives CSVERAGASNTEAFF.

This clone came up once. The chain carries TRBV2 and TRBJ2-1; no clear D gene. CDR1 and CDR2 (germline): SNHLY, FYNNEI. The CDR3 covers 15 residues. Between the trimmed V and J ends, which lost 0 bases and 7 bases, there was a span of 13 bases. CDR3 amino acids: CASSEALFGPNEQFF. In DNA form, the CDR3 reads TGTGCCAGCAGTGAAGCGCTTTTTGGCCCGAATGAGCAGTTCTTC.

This clone was seen just once. V and J are TRBV15 and TRBJ1-1; tentative D call: TRBD1 (5 bases). This CDR3 contains 14 residues. Trimming removed 3 bases at V and 0 bases at J, with 8 bases between. Germline lookup yields CDR1 LNHNV and CDR2 YYDKDF (reference sequence). This CDR3 is CATSRTAMNTEAFF. CDR3 nucleotide sequence: TGTGCCACCAGCAGGACAGCCATGAACACTGAAGCTTTCTTT.

Only one count was recorded for this clone. The chain couples TRBV5-6 to TRBJ2-1; 9 bases are a match to TRBD2. The CDR3 length is 16 residues. V gave up 0 bases and J gave up 8 bases; unmatched junction bases: 9. Looked up from germline, CDR1 is SGHDT and CDR2 is YYEEEE. CDR3 loop: CASSLEPGLALDEQFF. In DNA form, the CDR3 reads TGTGCCAGCAGCTTGGAGCCGGGACTAGCCTTGGATGAGCAGTTCTTC.

The chain recombines TRBV25-1 with TRBJ2-5; a possible D gene is TRBD2 (6 bases). The germline CDR1 and CDR2 sequences are MGHDK and SYGVNS. The CDR3 extends over 14 amino acids. Trimming took 1 base from V and 5 from J, leaving 11 bases between them. CDR3 nucleotide sequence: TGTGCCAGCAGTGAATTCGGGGGTCGGGAGACCCAGTACTTC. Translating gives CASSEFGGRETQYF.

The rearrangement links TRBV10-1 to TRBJ2-3; 8 nucleotides agree with TRBD2. V lost 6 bases, J lost 4 bases, and 12 bases stayed unmatched. Germline V CDR1 and CDR2: WNHNN, SYGVQD (reference sequence). This CDR3 comprises 16 residues. CDR3 sequence reads: CASSPGRVTRADTQYF. The CDR3 DNA reads as TGCGCCAGCAGCCCCGGGAGGGTTACTAGGGCAGATACGCAGTATTTT.

CDR3 bases: TGTGCCATCAGTGAAGTCCTAGCGAACACCGGGGAGCTGTTTTTT. Its translation is CAISEVLANTGELFF. V is TRBV10-3 and J is TRBJ2-2; no clear D. The CDR3 runs 15 residues. Germline CDR1 reads ENHRY; CDR2 reads SYGVKD. V lost 3 bases and J lost 0, with 8 bases in between.

The CDR3 DNA is TGTGCCAGCAGCTTGGGACTGTGGGGGACCCAGTACTTC. This translates into CASSLGLWGTQYF. The J gene is TRBJ2-5, the V gene TRBV13; D might be TRBD2 (6 bases). The V end lost 3 bases, the J end lost 7 bases, and 12 bases lay between the germline ends. This CDR3 contains 13 residues. Germline values: CDR1 PRHDT, CDR2 FYEKMQ (reference sequence).

The chain carries TRBV9 and TRBJ2-7; weak D call: TRBD2 (6 bases). The CDR3 totals 15 residues. The V gene's germline CDR1 is SGDLS and CDR2 YYNGEE. Trimming left V 2 bases short and J 2 bases short, with 14 bases between. The DNA of the CDR3 is TGTGCCAGCAGCGTCTGGGGGGAGTCTACCTACGAGCAGTACTTC. Translation gives CASSVWGESTYEQYF.

The V gene is TRBV2, the J gene TRBJ2-1, with D tentatively TRBD2 (6 bases). Trimming stripped 2 bases from V and 4 bases from J, with 12 bases between. This CDR3 region has 15 residues. Germline V gene lookup returns CDR1 SNHLY and CDR2 FYNNEI. The CDR3 nucleotides read TGTGCCAGCAGTGAACCGGCGGGATTGTACAATGAGCAGTTCTTC. Translating gives CASSEPAGLYNEQFF.

J is TRBJ2-7 and V is TRBV7-6; a possible D gene is TRBD2 (6 bases). Germline V gives CDR1 SGHVS, CDR2 FNYEAQ. This CDR3 has 14 residues. With 1 base removed from V and 3 bases from J, the gap between germline ends came to 10 bases. The CDR3 is CASSLVMGGYEQYF. CDR3 DNA: TGTGCCAGCAGCTTAGTTATGGGGGGCTACGAGCAGTACTTC.

V usage is TRBV19 and J usage is TRBJ1-4, with 10 positions matching TRBD1. Losses at the gene ends were 7 bases for V and 8 bases for J; bases not matched to a gene: 7. CDR1 is LNHDA and CDR2 is SQIVND in the germline V gene (reference sequence). CDR3 length: 14 residues. CDR3 sequence: CASTMTGGGEKLFF. The CDR3 nucleotides are TGTGCCAGTACAATGACAGGGGGCGGAGAAAAACTGTTTTTT. Together with reference TRBV19 and TRBJ1-4, the CDR3 gives the full variable domain: DGGITQSPKYLFRKEGQNVTLSCEQNLNHDAMYWYRQDPGQGLRLIYYSQIVNDFQKGDIAEGYSVSREKKESFPLTVTSAQKNPTAFYLCASTMTGGGEKLFFGSGTQLSVL.